The clone carrying this T cell receptor (beta chain) was detected once. Its antigen is not known. The CDR3 end shows no conserved phenylalanine or tryptophan, and so a read error is likely. It is unclear where the CDR3 begins or ends on the DNA, so no DNA is shown, and the CDR3 is as TCRdb lists it. 15 amino acids form the CDR3, both terminal residues included. The germline V gene encodes CDR1 SGHAT and CDR2 FQNNGV. A primer matching the constant region was used to make TCR beta cDNA from 500 to 650 ng of total RNA. Employing slightly modified ARM-PCR, three nested multiplex PCR rounds were run, and these gave rise to the TCR beta libraries. PCR rounds one and two used TRBV1-TRBV30 forward primers with a C-beta reverse primer for 10 cycles each. Each CDR3 protein is one row after TCRdb ran MiXCR on the multiplex PCR reads. The sample holds 95,000 to 150,000 distinct CDR3 sequences; roughly 70% are singletons and the top ten take 8.1%.

Both RNA and DNA were isolated together from approximately 20-30 mg of bulk tissue that had not been sorted. These data belong to a study of tumor-infiltrating lymphocytes in primary liver carcinoma. About the study: The study enrolled male and female patients aged 30 to 69 years. Points from the study as a whole: Tumor specimens were characterized by a significantly higher top-250-clone fraction than blood (p = 0.039). Tumor region pairs outstripped tumor-adjacent and tumor-blood pairs in overlap.

Sequenced input: tumor-adjacent normal liver tissue. The chain links TRBV11-2 to TRBJ1-4; the table's TRBD1 call for D was not verified on the DNA. This TCR was recovered from a woman in her sixties with primary liver carcinoma and hepatitis B virus infection. The CDR3 protein is CASSLEGTGGWKLFL.